Sequencing of this TCR beta chain was carried out in a study of blood T cell repertoires in COVID-19. Here immunoSEQ multiplex PCR was the method, and the copy in TCRdb shows in-frame clones only, minus some. The sample has approximately 200,000 clones; about 91% are singletons. Germline assignment: CDR1 LGHNA and CDR2 YNFKEQ. The ends were cut back, 1 base at V and 5 bases at J, with 6 bases in the middle. The CDR3 sequence is 13 residues long. The sequence came from a man aged 18 to 29 with acute COVID-19. The rearrangement uses TRBV4-2 and TRBJ1-5; D gene unclear. The specimen was PBMCs or T cells enriched from blood (not recorded which). CDR3 protein: CASSQAEHQPQHF. CDR3 nucleotide sequence: TGTGCCAGCAGCCAAGCCGAGCATCAGCCCCAGCATTTT.